This T cell receptor (beta chain) emerged from a study of blood T cell repertoires in COVID-19. Study-level information: Sources were T cells, B-cell-depleted T cells, or PBMCs; the material itself was cDNA or gDNA.

Assay: immunoSEQ multiplex PCR; the TCRdb copy retains only in-frame clones and omits some. The sample has 200,000 to 300,000 clones, approximately 88% seen once. Trimming at V came to 1 base and at J to 0 bases, leaving 4 bases not matched to a gene. This CDR3 is 18 amino acids long. From germline, CDR1 is LGHDT and CDR2 YNNKEL (reference sequence). Sequencing was done on a sample of PBMCs or T cells enriched from blood (not recorded which). The rearrangement joins TRBV3-1 (or the pseudogene TRBV3-2) to TRBJ2-2, with 11 nucleotides matching TRBD2. The source is a woman in her thirties or forties with acute COVID-19. CDR3 nucleotide sequence: TGTGCCAGCAGCCAAGTGCTAGCGGGGGGTTCGAACACCGGGGAGCTGTTTTTT. This gives the protein CASSQVLAGGSNTGELFF.